Each of the 21 T cell receptor beta chains below was sequenced from the same sample in a study of shared clonotypes between healthy human individuals. The repertoire was sequenced with immunoSEQ multiplex PCR; TCRdb's copy has only in-frame clones and lacks some. The sample shows 550,000 to 600,000 clones, around 76% of them seen only once. Sequencing was performed on PBMCs. The receptor source for this set is a middle-aged woman in good health. Some clones in this sample may be carry-over from other donors' samples.

This clone was seen only a few times. This sequence joins TRBV9 and TRBJ1-5; no definite D call. This CDR3 contains 15 residues. Germline CDR1 and CDR2: SGDLS and YYNGEE. Between the trimmed V and J ends, which lost 3 bases and 5 bases, there was a span of 15 bases. The CDR3 is CASSALGAPDQPQHF. The CDR3 DNA sequence: TGTGCCAGCAGCGCTTTAGGAGCGCCTGATCAGCCCCAGCATTTT.

This chain joins TRBV27 and TRBJ2-1, with D perhaps being TRBD1 or TRBD2 (5 bases each). Trimming stripped 3 bases from V and 9 bases from J, with 6 bases between. CDR3 size: 11 residues. Germline loops: CDR1 MNHEY, CDR2 SMNVEV (reference sequence). For the CDR3, the DNA is TGTGCCAGCAGTTTTGGGGGTGAGCAGTTCTTC. As protein: CASSFGGEQFF.

This clone was observed a handful of times. V gene TRBV19 combines with J gene TRBJ2-1; a weak D match, TRBD1 (5 bases). The ends were cut back, 2 bases at V and 13 bases at J, with 12 bases in the middle. Germline V gene lookup returns CDR1 LNHDA and CDR2 SQIVND (reference sequence). The CDR3 is 12 amino acids. As DNA, the CDR3 is TGTGCCAGTAGTATACGGCAGGGCCACCAGTTCTTC. The encoded protein is CASSIRQGHQFF.

This clone appeared once. The chain uses TRBV27 and TRBJ2-5; D is ambiguous. Germline CDR1 is MNHEY and CDR2 is SMNVEV (reference sequence). V was clipped by 0 bases and J by 0 bases, with 17 bases between them. The CDR3 runs 18 residues. The CDR3 bases are TGTGCCAGCAGTTTATCGAGTCGCTTCGAGTCGTACCAAGAGACCCAGTACTTC. Residues: CASSLSSRFESYQETQYF.

This clone was recorded a few times. J is TRBJ2-1 and V is TRBV27; 9 nucleotides line up with TRBD2. Germline lookup yields CDR1 MNHEY and CDR2 SMNVEV (reference sequence). Trimming cost V 2 bases and J 6 bases; bases outside gene matches: 11. This CDR3 is built from 17 residues. The CDR3 here is CASSLRAGTSRANEQFF. CDR3 nucleotides: TGTGCCAGCAGTTTACGGGCCGGGACTAGCAGGGCCAATGAGCAGTTCTTC.

The chain recombines TRBV7-9 with TRBJ2-7; D gene ambiguous. There are 13 residues in the CDR3. Germline V gene sequence: CDR1 SEHNR, CDR2 FQNEAQ (reference sequence). Trimming shortened V by 4 bases and J by 0 bases, and 7 bases separated the two germline ends. The CDR3 nucleotides are TGTGCCAGCAGCTCTGACACCTCCTACGAGCAGTACTTC. This encodes CASSSDTSYEQYF.

The chain couples TRBV7-3 to TRBJ2-6, with D unclear. Germline values: CDR1 SGHTA, CDR2 FQGTGA. V gave up 1 base and J gave up 0 bases, with 19 bases separating them. The length of the CDR3 is 20 residues. CDR3 protein: CASSLNPASPIHSGANVLTF. Written as DNA, the CDR3 is TGTGCCAGCAGCTTAAATCCAGCGAGCCCTATACACTCTGGGGCCAACGTCCTGACTTTC.

The chain employs TRBV28 and TRBJ2-3; 7 bases are a match to TRBD2. This CDR3 comprises 23 residues. Germline CDR1 reads MDHEN; CDR2 reads SYDVKM. With V trimmed by 4 bases and J by 0 bases, 28 bases remained unmatched. CDR3 DNA sequence: TGTGCCAGCAGTTGGACCCGATATGGAGCGGGGAGCTTGGGAGGGTCTAGCACAGATACGCAGTATTTT. Translation: CASSWTRYGAGSLGGSSTDTQYF.

The genes are TRBV5-4 and TRBJ1-1, with 7 bases matching TRBD1. CDR1 SGHNT and CDR2 YYREEE come from the germline V gene (reference sequence). V dropped 4 bases and J dropped 6; count of bases not matched to a gene: 9. The CDR3 has 14 amino acids. CDR3 DNA: TGTGCCAGCAGCCTTCAGGGGGGAAGGGCTGAAGCTTTCTTT. Its translation is CASSLQGGRAEAFF.

This clone was recorded only once. This chain's CDR3 is CASSLAPNPGFDGYTF. CDR3 sequence (DNA): TGTGCCAGCAGCTTAGCGCCGAACCCGGGCTTCGATGGCTACACCTTC. The gene calls are TRBV7-2 and TRBJ1-2; D is uncertain. Trimming removed 0 bases from V and 6 bases from J, with 17 bases in between. Germline-derived CDR1 and CDR2 are SGHTA and FQGNSA. The CDR3 contains 16 residues.

The chain is built from TRBV9 and TRBJ1-2, with 7 bases fitting TRBD1. The CDR3 loop spans 14 amino acids. Germline lookup yields CDR1 SGDLS and CDR2 YYNGEE. The trim removed 6 bases at V and 2 bases at J, leaving 7 bases unmatched. CDR3 DNA: TGTGCCAGCACATTTCAGACAGGGAACTATGGCTACACCTTC. Amino acids: CASTFQTGNYGYTF.

This chain links TRBV27 with TRBJ1-2; the match to TRBD1 covers 7 bases. CDR1 and CDR2 from the germline V gene are MNHEY and SMNVEV (reference sequence). This CDR3 comprises 13 residues. With 6 bases clipped from V and 8 bases from J, the junction kept 9 bases outside the gene matches. The CDR3 loop is CASRSGTVTGYTF. CDR3 DNA sequence: TGTGCCAGCAGGTCCGGGACAGTAACGGGCTACACCTTC.

A few counts support this clone. The rearrangement uses TRBV29-1 and TRBJ2-7, with TRBD2 matching 8 bases. The CDR3 consists of 13 residues. V trimming: 4 bases; J trimming: 3 bases; junction bases outside the gene matches: 5. Germline CDR1 reads SQVTM; CDR2 reads ANQGSEA. CDR3 loop: CSVVSSGLYEQYF. The CDR3 nucleotides are TGCAGCGTTGTTTCTAGCGGGCTCTACGAGCAGTACTTC.

This clone was observed a single time. The rearrangement joins TRBV11-2 to TRBJ2-7; no reliable D call. Deletions cut 5 bases from V and 2 bases from J, with 4 bases between. The CDR3 is made up of 11 amino acids. Per germline, CDR1 SGHAT and CDR2 FQNNGV. CDR3 DNA: TGTGCCAGCAGCAGGACCTACGAGCAGTACTTC. Protein: CASSRTYEQYF.

V usage is TRBV6-1 and J usage is TRBJ2-7; 8 nucleotides agree with TRBD1. CDR3 length equals 14 residues. V lost 4 bases, J lost 0 bases, and 2 bases stayed unmatched. Per the germline V gene, CDR1 is MNHNS and CDR2 is SASEGT. The CDR3 sequence: CASSVDRDSYEQYF. The CDR3 coding sequence is TGTGCCAGCAGTGTGGACAGGGACTCCTACGAGCAGTACTTC.

This clone has just one count. The chain is built from TRBV28 and TRBJ1-4, with D unclear. The CDR3 loop spans 15 amino acids. With 5 bases removed from V and 2 bases from J, the gap between germline ends came to 12 bases. Germline V gives CDR1 MDHEN, CDR2 SYDVKM. CDR3 residues: CASSPAWTTNEKLFF. The CDR3 nucleotides read TGTGCCAGCAGTCCCGCGTGGACGACTAATGAAAAACTGTTTTTT. Full variable domain (remainder filled in from reference TRBV28 and TRBJ1-4): DVKVTQSSRYLVKRTGEKVFLECVQDMDHENMFWYRQDPGLGLRLIYFSYDVKMKEKGDIPEGYSVSREKKERFSLILESASTNQTSMYLCASSPAWTTNEKLFFGSGTQLSVL.

This chain uses TRBV6-5 with TRBJ2-7; 8 bases are shared with TRBD2. CDR3 length equals 16 residues. Trimming took 2 bases from V and 0 from J; bases not matched to a gene: 6. Germline loops: CDR1 MNHEY, CDR2 SVGAGI. The CDR3 protein is CASSYVLAVSSYEQYF. CDR3 DNA: TGTGCCAGCAGTTACGTACTAGCGGTTAGCTCCTACGAGCAGTACTTC.

This clone was picked up one time. This chain connects TRBV10-3 to TRBJ2-3; D tentatively reads TRBD1 or TRBD2 (5 bases each). The CDR3 extends over 15 amino acids. Germline V CDR1 and CDR2: ENHRY, SYGVKD. Trimming removed 8 bases from V and 2 bases from J, with 17 bases in between. The CDR3 sequence: CAIGTGTSLTDTQYF. CDR3 coding DNA: TGTGCCATCGGAACCGGGACCTCACTCACAGATACGCAGTATTTT.

This chain uses TRBV29-1 with TRBJ2-5; D unclear. The DNA end lines up better with TRBJ2-7; the J call may be wrong. Germline assignment: CDR1 SQVTM and CDR2 ANQGSEA. The CDR3 has 12 residues. The CDR3 is CSALRTDYEQYF. The CDR3 bases are TGCAGCGCCCTAAGGACGGACTACGAGCAGTACTTC.

The rearrangement uses TRBV7-9 and TRBJ1-2; no clear D gene. CDR3 length: 14 amino acids. Germline CDR1 SEHNR, CDR2 FQNEAQ (reference sequence). V lost 3 bases and J 2 bases, leaving 10 bases between the germline ends. CDR3 region: CASSLVVKNYGYTF. The CDR3 DNA reads as TGTGCCAGCAGCTTGGTGGTCAAAAACTATGGCTACACCTTC.

V is TRBV5-6 and J is TRBJ2-1; 8 bases fit TRBD1. Germline loops: CDR1 SGHDT, CDR2 YYEEEE. The CDR3 is made up of 13 amino acids. V trimming: 3 bases; J trimming: 4 bases; junction bases outside the gene matches: 0. CDR3 sequence reads: CASSWTGYNEQFF. Written as DNA, the CDR3 is TGTGCCAGCAGCTGGACAGGGTACAATGAGCAGTTCTTC.